This T cell receptor beta chain was observed in a study of CD8 T cells in Susac syndrome. Germline CDR1 is SNHLY and CDR2 is FYNNEI. This CDR3 has 13 amino acids. Trimming shortened V by 7 bases and J by 0 bases, and 9 bases separated the two germline ends. RNA, at roughly 0.45 to 1 ug, was reverse transcribed with random hexamers. Amplification of TCR beta CDR3 by immunoSEQ multiplex PCR spanned 54 Vbeta and 13 Jbeta. Each CDR3 protein is one row after TCRdb ran MiXCR on the immunoSEQ multiplex PCR reads. The sample shows tens of thousands of distinct CDR3 sequences, about 93% of them seen only once. Sequencing of TCR beta was carried out in blood CD8+ and CD4+ T cells. FACS enriched CD8+ TEMRA cells, while bulk CD8+ and CD4+ were negatively isolated. Details on this clonotype: The antigen is undetermined.

Study-wide points: Only a relatively small number of individuals were included in the TCR sequencing and HLA analysis.

The specimen was CD8+ T cells from PBMCs. This TCR was recovered from a human donor in good health. V gene TRBV2 combines with J gene TRBJ1-2, with a weak D call TRBD1 (5 bases). CDR3 DNA sequence: TGTGCCAGCAAGGGGAGAACTAACTATGGCTACACCTTC. Protein sequence: CASKGRTNYGYTF.